These 21 T cell receptor beta chains were sequenced from one sample in a study of blood T cell repertoires in COVID-19. TCRdb keeps only in-frame clones here, not all; method: immunoSEQ multiplex PCR. This table holds 150,000 or so clones, 70% to 85% found once. Sequencing input: peripheral blood. Receptors originate from a woman of 80 years or more with acute or convalescent COVID-19.

The chain employs TRBV19 and TRBJ1-4; D gene ambiguous. Deletions cut 1 base from V and 0 bases from J, with 6 bases between. The V gene's germline CDR1 is LNHDA and CDR2 SQIVND (reference sequence). The CDR3 has 15 residues. DNA of the CDR3: TGTGCCAGTAGTATAGGGACTTCAACTAATGAAAAACTGTTTTTT. Amino acid sequence: CASSIGTSTNEKLFF.

This clone was observed a few times. The chain has TRBV4-1 and TRBJ2-4; 10 nucleotides line up with TRBD1. Trimming removed 0 bases from V and 3 bases from J; junction bases left unmatched: 5. Germline CDR1 and CDR2: MGHRA and YSYEKL. CDR3 length: 17 residues. DNA of the CDR3: TGCGCCAGCAGCCAAGATCCGGGACAGGGGTACAAAAACATTCAGTACTTC. Translated, it gives CASSQDPGQGYKNIQYF.

With respect to this clone: The junction and the germline gene differ at one end; a read error may be behind it. J is TRBJ1-2 and V is TRBV18; D might be TRBD1 (5 bases). The CDR3 is made up of 13 amino acids. Germline V CDR1 and CDR2: KGHSH, LQKENI. CDR3 sequence: CASSPDKNYGHTF. The DNA for the CDR3 is TGTGCCAGCTCACCGGACAAAAACTATGGCCACACCTTC.

The chain employs TRBV4-1 and TRBJ1-2, with 7 bases identical to TRBD1. This CDR3 has 15 residues. From germline, CDR1 is MGHRA and CDR2 YSYEKL. After removal of 0 bases from V and 4 bases from J, the junction contained 5 bases not matched to a gene. The DNA for the CDR3 is TGCGCCAGCAGCCAAGATCTCAGGACAGGCTATGGCTACACCTTC. Amino acids: CASSQDLRTGYGYTF.

The gene calls are TRBV7-2 and TRBJ1-2, with D maybe TRBD1 (6 bases). V was pared by 1 base and J by 3 bases, with 12 bases between. Germline lookup yields CDR1 SGHTA and CDR2 FQGNSA. The CDR3 totals 15 residues. The CDR3 bases are TGTGCCAGCAGCTTAGATTTTACAGGGTACTATGGCTACACCTTC. It is translated as CASSLDFTGYYGYTF.

The chain links TRBV7-8 to TRBJ1-1; 9 bases match TRBD1. With 5 bases clipped from V and 0 bases from J, the junction kept 7 bases outside the gene matches. The CDR3 contains 16 residues. The V gene's germline CDR1 is SGHVS and CDR2 FQNEAQ. Here the CDR3 DNA reads TGTGCCAGCAGCCCAGGGACAGGGAACGTGAACACTGAAGCTTTCTTT. This sequence encodes CASSPGTGNVNTEAFF.

In this sample, this clone turned up a few times. V usage is TRBV27 and J usage is TRBJ2-5, with 7 bases lining up with TRBD2. The ends lost 3 bases at V and 4 bases at J; junction bases unmatched: 2. The CDR3 is 13 amino acids. The germline gives CDR1 MNHEY, CDR2 SMNVEV (reference sequence). The CDR3 sequence is CASSFGGGETQYF. In DNA form, the CDR3 reads TGTGCCAGCAGTTTTGGGGGGGGAGAGACCCAGTACTTC.

The chain recombines TRBV2 with TRBJ1-2; possible D gene TRBD1, 6 bases. Germline V gene lookup returns CDR1 SNHLY and CDR2 FYNNEI. Between the trimmed V and J ends, which lost 2 bases and 3 bases, there was a span of 10 bases. The CDR3 consists of 14 residues. The CDR3, as DNA: TGTGCCAGCAGTGAAATGGGGGCAGACTATGGCTACACCTTC. As protein: CASSEMGADYGYTF.

This clone appeared a few times. The chain recombines TRBV4-2 with TRBJ1-1, with a weak D call TRBD1 (5 bases). Per germline, CDR1 LGHNA and CDR2 YNFKEQ. V lost 1 base and J lost 13, with 19 bases in between. This CDR3 comprises 14 residues. The CDR3: CASSQVRAGQRGFF. In DNA, the CDR3 is TGTGCCAGCAGCCAAGTTAGGGCGGGGCAGCGGGGTTTCTTT.

V is TRBV3-1 (or the pseudogene TRBV3-2) and J is TRBJ1-4, with TRBD1 matching over 9 bases. This CDR3 comprises 16 residues. J lost 8 bases, V lost 8 bases, and 15 bases had no gene match. CDR1 is LGHDT and CDR2 is YNNKEL in the germline V gene (reference sequence). The CDR3 nucleotides read TGTGCCAGCTCCGGACAGGGGAGATCGGTCCACGAAAAACTGTTTTTT. It yields the protein CASSGQGRSVHEKLFF.

This chain uses TRBV5-1 with TRBJ1-6; 7 positions agree with TRBD1. Trimming removed 0 bases from V and 10 bases from J; junction bases left unmatched: 10. Germline lookup yields CDR1 SGHRS and CDR2 YFSETQ. CDR3 length equals 16 residues. The CDR3 DNA follows: TGCGCCAGCAGCTTGGGAGAAACAGGGGATAGGTCACCCCTCCACTTT. Protein sequence: CASSLGETGDRSPLHF.

The genes are TRBV6-5 and TRBJ2-4; possible D gene TRBD1, 7 bases. Trimming pared 4 bases from V and 0 bases from J, leaving 10 bases between. Looked up from germline, CDR1 is MNHEY and CDR2 is SVGAGI. CDR3 length: 15 amino acids. The CDR3 loop is CASSSGGLAKNIQYF. In DNA form, the CDR3 reads TGTGCCAGCAGTTCAGGGGGACTAGCCAAAAACATTCAGTACTTC.

This sequence joins TRBV10-3 and TRBJ1-1; D might be TRBD1 (5 bases). Germline lookup yields CDR1 ENHRY and CDR2 SYGVKD. The CDR3 sequence is 16 residues long. Trimming cost V 0 bases and J 0 bases, with 11 bases left between them. CDR3: CAISESNGGMNTEAFF. CDR3 nucleotides: TGTGCCATCAGTGAGTCGAACGGGGGGATGAACACTGAAGCTTTCTTT.

The chain is built from TRBV4-1 and TRBJ2-1; D might be TRBD2 (7 bases). V gave up 1 base and J gave up 1 base, with 11 bases separating them. The germline CDR1 and CDR2 sequences are MGHRA and YSYEKL. The CDR3 has 16 residues. The CDR3 DNA follows: TGCGCCAGCAGCCAAGGCGGGGGCAGATCCTACAATGAGCAGTTCTTC. Amino acid sequence: CASSQGGGRSYNEQFF.

The rearrangement links TRBV18 to TRBJ1-5; unclear D gene. The CDR3 is 14 amino acids. V was cut by 1 base and J by 6 bases, with 10 bases left in between. Germline V gives CDR1 KGHSH, CDR2 LQKENI. The CDR3 DNA follows: TGTGCCAGCTCACCACGAGGTCGGGGTCAGCCCCAGCATTTT. This codes for CASSPRGRGQPQHF. Drawing the rest from reference TRBV18 and TRBJ1-5, the complete variable domain is NAGVMQNPRHLVRRRGQEARLRCSPMKGHSHVYWYRQLPEEGLKFMVYLQKENIIDESGMPKERFSAEFPKEGPSILRIQQVVRGDSAAYFCASSPRGRGQPQHFGDGTRLSIL.

This chain connects TRBV6-5 to TRBJ2-7; D call uncertain. Trimming pared 0 bases from V and 1 base from J, leaving 4 bases between. Per germline, CDR1 MNHEY and CDR2 SVGAGI. The CDR3 consists of 13 residues. CDR3 loop: CASSYSRSYEQYF. In DNA, the CDR3 is TGTGCCAGCAGTTACTCTCGGTCCTACGAGCAGTACTTC.

CDR3 loop: CASSLSDRAEAFF. Here the CDR3 DNA reads TGCGCCAGCAGCCTATCGGACAGGGCCGAAGCTTTCTTT. This chain links TRBV5-1 with TRBJ1-1; TRBD1 aligns across 8 bases. After removal of 4 bases from V and 8 bases from J, the junction contained 7 bases not matched to a gene. CDR1 SGHRS and CDR2 YFSETQ come from the germline V gene. The CDR3 sequence is 13 residues long. Together with reference TRBV5-1 and TRBJ1-1, the CDR3 gives the full variable domain: KAGVTQTPRYLIKTRGQQVTLSCSPISGHRSVSWYQQTPGQGLQFLFEYFSETQRNKGNFPGRFSGRQFSNSRSEMNVSTLELGDSALYLCASSLSDRAEAFFGQGTRLTVV.

The V gene is TRBV5-1, the J gene TRBJ2-7, with D possibly being TRBD1 (6 bases). The V and J ends lost 0 bases and 5 bases respectively, with 12 bases between them. The CDR3 consists of 14 residues. Germline V gene data show CDR1 as SGHRS and CDR2 as YFSETQ. DNA for the CDR3: TGCGCCAGCAGCTTGGCCGAACAGGGAGACGAGCAGTACTTC. Residues: CASSLAEQGDEQYF. Complete variable domain (other parts from reference TRBV5-1 and TRBJ2-7): KAGVTQTPRYLIKTRGQQVTLSCSPISGHRSVSWYQQTPGQGLQFLFEYFSETQRNKGNFPGRFSGRQFSNSRSEMNVSTLELGDSALYLCASSLAEQGDEQYFGPGTRLTVT.

This chain connects TRBV5-1 to TRBJ2-2, with TRBD1 as a possible D gene (6 bases). CDR3 length: 14 amino acids. Deletions cut 6 bases from V and 1 base from J, with 10 bases between. Germline CDR1 reads SGHRS; CDR2 reads YFSETQ. This CDR3 is CASNQQGNTGELFF. The CDR3 nucleotides are TGCGCCAGCAACCAACAGGGGAACACCGGGGAGCTGTTTTTT.

V and J are TRBV6-1 and TRBJ1-2; D is possibly TRBD1 (6 bases). The germline V gene encodes CDR1 MNHNS and CDR2 SASEGT. Trimming cost V 3 bases and J 4 bases, with 15 bases left between them. The CDR3 length is 15 residues. The CDR3 sequence is CASSDGGADSYGYTF. The CDR3 nucleotides are TGTGCCAGCAGTGATGGGGGGGCCGATTCCTATGGCTACACCTTC.

This chain connects TRBV2 to TRBJ1-2; possible D gene TRBD1, 5 bases. V lost 4 bases and J 4 bases, leaving 7 bases between the germline ends. CDR3 length: 12 residues. Germline V gene data show CDR1 as SNHLY and CDR2 as FYNNEI. This CDR3 reads CASSGQLYGYTF. DNA of the CDR3: TGTGCCAGCAGTGGACAGCTCTATGGCTACACCTTC.